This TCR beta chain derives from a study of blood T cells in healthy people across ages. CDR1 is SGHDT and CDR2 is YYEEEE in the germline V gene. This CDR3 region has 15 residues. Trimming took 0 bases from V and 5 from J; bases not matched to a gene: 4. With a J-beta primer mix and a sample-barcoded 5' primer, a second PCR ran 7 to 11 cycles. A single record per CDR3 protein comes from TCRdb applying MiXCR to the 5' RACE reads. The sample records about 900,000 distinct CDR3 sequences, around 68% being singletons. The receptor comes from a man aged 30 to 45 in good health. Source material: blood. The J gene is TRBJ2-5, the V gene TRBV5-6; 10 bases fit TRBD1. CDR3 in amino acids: CASSLGQGAGETQYF. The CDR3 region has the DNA TGTGCCAGCAGCTTGGGACAGGGGGCAGGGGAGACCCAGTACTTC.